The 27 T cell receptor beta chains in this list originate from one sample, sequenced in a study of CD8 T cells in Susac syndrome. cDNA came from around 0.5 to 1 ug RNA primed by random hexamers. TCRdb analysed the immunoSEQ multiplex PCR reads with MiXCR anew, one entry per CDR3 protein. The repertoire holds 150,000 to 200,000 distinct CDR3 sequences, with around 94% as singletons. The material sequenced was CD4+ T cells from PBMCs. The receptors originated from a human donor in good health.

The V gene is TRBV7-8, the J gene TRBJ2-1, with unresolved D. The CDR3 extends over 18 amino acids. The V gene lost 5 bases and the J gene lost 1 base, with 21 bases spanning the gap. In germline, CDR1 is SGHVS, CDR2 FQNEAQ. The CDR3 loop reads CASSLLNRRDWSYNEQFF. The DNA for the CDR3 is TGTGCCAGCAGCCTCCTCAACCGAAGAGATTGGTCCTACAATGAGCAGTTCTTC. Supplemented by reference TRBV7-8 and TRBJ2-1, the full variable domain reads GAGVSQSPRYKVAKRGQDVALRCDPISGHVSLFWYQQALGQGPEFLTYFQNEAQLDKSGLPSDRFFAERPEGSVSTLKIQRTQQEDSAVYLCASSLLNRRDWSYNEQFFGPGTRLTVL.

V is TRBV30 and J is TRBJ2-6, with D unclear. Trimming pared 0 bases from V and 1 base from J, leaving 7 bases between. Germline V lookup: CDR1 GTSNPN, CDR2 SVGIG (reference sequence). The CDR3 is 15 residues long. The CDR3 sequence is CAWSVDPSGANVLTF. The CDR3 nucleotides are TGTGCCTGGAGTGTAGACCCTTCTGGGGCCAACGTCCTGACTTTC. The full variable domain, its missing parts supplied by reference TRBV30 and TRBJ2-6, is SQTIHQWPATLVQPVGSPLSLECTVEGTSNPNLYWYRQAAGRGLQLLFYSVGIGQISSEVPQNLSASRPQDRQFILSSKKLLLSDSGFYLCAWSVDPSGANVLTFGAGSRLTVL.

The J gene is TRBJ2-1, the V gene TRBV18, with TRBD2 identical over 8 bases. There are 17 residues in the CDR3. Germline loops: CDR1 KGHSH, CDR2 LQKENI. V lost 3 bases and J lost 7; bases outside the gene matches: 14. The CDR3 loop is CASSPPRPGLAGNEQFF. The DNA of the CDR3 is TGTGCCAGCTCACCCCCACGTCCGGGGCTAGCGGGTAATGAGCAGTTCTTC.

V gene TRBV20-1 combines with J gene TRBJ1-5, with 9 positions matching TRBD1. The germline V gene encodes CDR1 DFQATT and CDR2 SNEGSKA (reference sequence). This CDR3 spans 14 amino acids. V lost 5 bases to trimming and J lost 6 bases; unmatched junction nucleotides: 8. CDR3 sequence (DNA): TGCAGTGCTCAGCCGGGACAGGGCCTTCAGCCCCAGCATTTT. Protein: CSAQPGQGLQPQHF.

The chain employs TRBV24-1 and TRBJ2-1; 10 bases are a match to TRBD2. V lost 4 bases, J lost 6 bases, and 2 bases stayed unmatched. Germline V gene sequence: CDR1 KGHDR, CDR2 SFDVKD. The CDR3 totals 14 residues. The CDR3 sequence is CATSDRTSGNEQFF. The CDR3 region has the DNA TGTGCCACCAGTGACCGGACTAGCGGCAATGAGCAGTTCTTC.

The CDR3 here is CSARSMETQYF. DNA of the CDR3: TGCAGTGCCCGTAGCATGGAGACCCAGTACTTC. The gene calls are TRBV20-1 and TRBJ2-5, with D uncertain. The V end was cut by 6 bases, the J end by 5 bases, with 10 bases between. This CDR3 has 11 amino acids. Germline V gene sequence: CDR1 DFQATT, CDR2 SNEGSKA (reference sequence).

This chain links TRBV5-4 with TRBJ2-1; weak D call: TRBD1 (6 bases). V was cut by 4 bases and J by 15 bases, with 20 bases left in between. Looked up from germline, CDR1 is SGHNT and CDR2 is YYREEE (reference sequence). The CDR3 loop spans 13 amino acids. The DNA of the CDR3 is TGTGCCAGCAGCCCACTAGACAGGCCCTCACGGTTCTTC. Translating gives CASSPLDRPSRFF.

The V call is TRBV20-1, the J call TRBJ1-5; TRBD1 is a possible D gene (6 bases). Per the germline V gene, CDR1 is DFQATT and CDR2 is SNEGSKA (reference sequence). There are 14 residues in the CDR3. Trimming took 4 bases from V and 2 from J, leaving 12 bases between them. The CDR3 protein is CSATVGGGNQPQHF. The CDR3 coding sequence is TGCAGTGCTACGGTGGGGGGCGGCAATCAGCCCCAGCATTTT.

CDR3 residues: CASSHSWGSDNSPLHF. The CDR3 bases are TGCGCCAGCAGCCATAGCTGGGGGAGTGATAATTCACCCCTCCACTTT. The V gene is TRBV4-3, the J gene TRBJ1-6; possible D gene TRBD1, 5 bases. V was shortened by 3 bases and J by 5 bases, with 14 bases between the two germline ends. This CDR3 is 16 amino acids long. CDR1 and CDR2 (germline): LGHNA, YSLEER.

The gene calls are TRBV7-9 and TRBJ1-2; 7 positions agree with TRBD1. Germline-derived CDR1 and CDR2 are SEHNR and FQNEAQ (reference sequence). V dropped 1 base and J dropped 4; count of bases not matched to a gene: 6. This CDR3 has 15 residues. The CDR3 reads CASSLGQGQIYGYTF. The CDR3 nucleotides read TGTGCCAGCAGCTTAGGCCAGGGACAGATCTATGGCTACACCTTC.

The CDR3, as DNA: TGTGCCAGCAGCCTAGGGTGGGGCGCATCCTACGAGCAGTACTTC. Translated: CASSLGWGASYEQYF. The rearrangement uses TRBV6-5 and TRBJ2-7; TRBD1 is a possible D gene (5 bases). Trimming cost V 6 bases and J 1 base, with 16 bases left between them. Germline CDR1 and CDR2: MNHEY and SVGAGI. This CDR3 region has 15 residues.

This rearrangement joins TRBV4-2 to TRBJ1-6, with TRBD1 as a possible D gene (5 bases). This CDR3 has 15 residues. Germline lookup yields CDR1 LGHNA and CDR2 YNFKEQ. V was trimmed by 4 bases and J by 5 bases, leaving 12 bases between them. The CDR3 DNA reads TGTGCCAGCAGCCCAGGGACGGATAATAATTCACCCCTCCACTTT. Protein sequence: CASSPGTDNNSPLHF.

The genes are TRBV3-1 and TRBJ1-6; no reliable D call. Trimming cost V 1 base and J 5 bases, with 6 bases left between them. Germline CDR1 LGHDT, CDR2 YNNKEL (reference sequence). The length of the CDR3 is 14 residues. CDR3 sequence (DNA): TGTGCCAGCAGCCAAGGTCACGATAATTCACCCCTCCACTTT. Its protein product is CASSQGHDNSPLHF.

Written as DNA, the CDR3 is TGTGCCAGCAGTGGGACTAGCCGCACAGATACGCAGTATTTT. Translating gives CASSGTSRTDTQYF. This chain connects TRBV2 to TRBJ2-3, with 8 bases that match TRBD2. The length of the CDR3 is 14 residues. Trimming cost V 4 bases and J 1 base; bases outside gene matches: 1. Germline V lookup: CDR1 SNHLY, CDR2 FYNNEI.

The CDR3 reads CASSLTGISPLHF. CDR3 in DNA: TGTGCCAGCAGTTTAACAGGGATCTCACCCCTCCACTTT. The V call is TRBV7-9, the J call TRBJ1-6; TRBD1 is a possible D gene (6 bases). V was trimmed by 6 bases and J by 10 bases, leaving 13 bases between them. The germline V gene has CDR1 SEHNR and CDR2 FQNEAQ (reference sequence). The CDR3 has 13 residues.

V and J are TRBV5-8 and TRBJ2-3; TRBD2 matches at 11 bases. The CDR3 loop spans 16 amino acids. The J segment lost 2 bases and the V segment lost 0 bases, leaving 2 bases of the junction unmatched. Looked up from germline, CDR1 is SGHTS and CDR2 is YDEGEE. The CDR3 DNA reads as TGTGCCAGCAGCTTGGGACTAGCGGGGCCCACAGATACGCAGTATTTT. It codes for CASSLGLAGPTDTQYF.

The genes are TRBV30 and TRBJ1-1; perhaps TRBD1 as D (6 bases). V shed 0 bases and J shed 7 bases, with 12 bases lying between them. The germline CDR1 and CDR2 sequences are GTSNPN and SVGIG (reference sequence). CDR3 length: 13 residues. The chain's CDR3 is CAWSVQGASEAFF. For the CDR3, the DNA is TGTGCCTGGAGTGTACAGGGAGCGAGTGAAGCTTTCTTT.

J is TRBJ2-5 and V is TRBV15, with D perhaps assigned TRBD1 or TRBD2 (5 bases each). CDR1 is LNHNV and CDR2 is YYDKDF in the germline V gene (reference sequence). The CDR3 contains 15 residues. The V end was cut by 3 bases, the J end by 5 bases, with 16 bases between. The CDR3 nucleotides read TGTGCCACCAGCAGTCCCCAGTGGGGCGGGGAGACCCAGTACTTC. Protein: CATSSPQWGGETQYF.

J is TRBJ1-1 and V is TRBV20-1, with D tentatively TRBD1 (6 bases). The CDR3 runs to 14 residues. Germline V gene sequence: CDR1 DFQATT, CDR2 SNEGSKA (reference sequence). Trimming left V 3 bases short and J 10 bases short, with 21 bases between. The CDR3 spells CSASPDSNRAVAFF. CDR3 DNA sequence: TGCAGTGCTAGTCCCGATTCTAACAGGGCTGTAGCTTTCTTT.

The J gene is TRBJ2-3, the V gene TRBV29-1; 10 bases agree with TRBD2. The germline V gene has CDR1 SQVTM and CDR2 ANQGSEA. Trimming took 6 bases from V and 3 from J; bases not matched to a gene: 18. This CDR3 region has 18 residues. CDR3 in DNA: TGCAGCGTGGCCGCTACTGAAATTAGCGGGGGGCGGACAGATACGCAGTATTTT. Translation: CSVAATEISGGRTDTQYF.

As regards this clonotype: The germline gene is not matched at one end of the junction; a read error may be the cause. The chain carries TRBV14 and TRBJ2-3, with unresolved D. There are 12 residues in the CDR3. Germline V gene sequence: CDR1 SGHDN, CDR2 FVKESK. In DNA, the CDR3 is TGTGCCAGCAGCCAAGTGGCCGATAAGCAGTATTTT. This translates into CASSQVADKQYF.

The V call is TRBV7-9, the J call TRBJ1-1; D is uncertain. With 1 base removed from V and 2 bases from J, the gap between germline ends came to 11 bases. This CDR3 has 15 residues. Germline V gives CDR1 SEHNR, CDR2 FQNEAQ (reference sequence). The CDR3: CASSLGWSGNTEAFF. CDR3 DNA sequence: TGTGCCAGCAGCTTAGGTTGGTCGGGAAACACTGAAGCTTTCTTT.

The CDR3 loop reads CASSPTAGPFIEQFF. The CDR3 region has the DNA TGTGCCAGCTCACCAACGGCCGGCCCCTTCATCGAGCAGTTCTTC. V and J are TRBV18 and TRBJ2-1; D call uncertain. The CDR3 runs 15 residues. The V and J ends lost 2 bases and 10 bases respectively, with 18 bases between them. Germline-derived CDR1 and CDR2 are KGHSH and LQKENI.

The rearrangement links TRBV3-1 to TRBJ1-2; 7 nucleotides match TRBD1. The CDR3 extends over 14 amino acids. The V gene end was trimmed by 3 bases and the J gene end by 0 bases; junction bases not matched to a gene: 1. The germline CDR1 and CDR2 sequences are LGHDT and YNNKEL (reference sequence). The CDR3 sequence is CASSQGTANYGYTF. The DNA for the CDR3 is TGTGCCAGCAGCCAGGGGACAGCTAACTATGGCTACACCTTC.

The table lists this clonotype with a count of one. The rearrangement links TRBV29-1 to TRBJ1-3; tentative D call: TRBD1 (5 bases). This CDR3 has 12 residues. V lost 2 bases to trimming and J lost 4 bases, with 6 bases between them. Germline CDR1 and CDR2: SQVTM and ANQGSEA. The CDR3 sequence is CSVENRGNTIYF. The CDR3 coding sequence is TGCAGCGTTGAAAACAGGGGAAACACCATATATTTT. Combining the CDR3 with reference TRBV29-1 and TRBJ1-3 gives the whole variable domain SAVISQKPSRDICQRGTSLTIQCQVDSQVTMMFWYRQQPGQSLTLIATANQGSEATYESGFVIDKFPISRPNLTFSTLTVSNMSPEDSSIYLCSVENRGNTIYFGEGSWLTVV.

The chain couples TRBV20-1 to TRBJ1-1; the D gene is possibly TRBD1 (5 bases). The CDR3 is 15 amino acids. The germline V gene encodes CDR1 DFQATT and CDR2 SNEGSKA (reference sequence). Trimming took 4 bases from V and 2 from J, leaving 17 bases between them. The CDR3 sequence: CSAKLPRTPNTEAFF. In DNA, the CDR3 is TGCAGTGCTAAATTGCCTAGGACACCCAACACTGAAGCTTTCTTT.

The V and J genes are TRBV20-1 and TRBJ2-5, with TRBD2 identical over 11 bases. With V trimmed by 5 bases and J by 5 bases, 13 bases remained unmatched. The V gene's germline CDR1 is DFQATT and CDR2 SNEGSKA (reference sequence). CDR3 length: 16 amino acids. Here the CDR3 reads CSASLGSGGAGETQYF. The CDR3 DNA reads as TGCAGTGCTTCCTTAGGTAGCGGGGGGGCCGGGGAGACCCAGTACTTC.